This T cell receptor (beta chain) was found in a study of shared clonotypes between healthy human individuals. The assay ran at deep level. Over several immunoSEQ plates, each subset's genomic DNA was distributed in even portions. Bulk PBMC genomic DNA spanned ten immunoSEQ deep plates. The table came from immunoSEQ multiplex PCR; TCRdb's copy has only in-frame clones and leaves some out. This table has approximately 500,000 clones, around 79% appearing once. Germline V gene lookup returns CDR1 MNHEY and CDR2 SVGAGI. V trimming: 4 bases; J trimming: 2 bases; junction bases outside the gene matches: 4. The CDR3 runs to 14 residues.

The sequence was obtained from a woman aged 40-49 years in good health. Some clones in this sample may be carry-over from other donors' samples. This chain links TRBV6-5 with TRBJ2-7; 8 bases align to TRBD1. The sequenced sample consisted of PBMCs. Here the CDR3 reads CASSSGQVTYEQYF. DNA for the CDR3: TGTGCCAGCAGTTCGGGACAGGTTACCTACGAGCAGTACTTC.